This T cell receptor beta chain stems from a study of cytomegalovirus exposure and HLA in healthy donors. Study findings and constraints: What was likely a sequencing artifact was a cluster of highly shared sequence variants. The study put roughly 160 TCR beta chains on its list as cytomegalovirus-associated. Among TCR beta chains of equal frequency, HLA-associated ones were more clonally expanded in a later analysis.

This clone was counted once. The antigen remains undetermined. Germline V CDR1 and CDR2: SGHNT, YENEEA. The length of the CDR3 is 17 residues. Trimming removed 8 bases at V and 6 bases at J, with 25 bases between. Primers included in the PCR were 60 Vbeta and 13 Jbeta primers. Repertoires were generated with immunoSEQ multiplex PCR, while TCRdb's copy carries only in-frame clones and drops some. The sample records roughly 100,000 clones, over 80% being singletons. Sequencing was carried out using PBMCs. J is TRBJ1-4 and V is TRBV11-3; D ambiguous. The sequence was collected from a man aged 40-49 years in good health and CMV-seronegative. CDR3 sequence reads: CASGREPKDGQDEKLFF. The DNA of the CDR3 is TGTGCCAGCGGGAGAGAGCCCAAGGATGGCCAGGATGAAAAACTGTTTTTT.